The text below deals with one TCR beta chain. V lost 6 bases and J lost 2, with 13 bases in between. In germline, CDR1 is SEHNR, CDR2 FQNEAQ (reference sequence). This CDR3 spans 15 amino acids. This entry comes from a study of glioma-infiltrating T cells after dendritic cell vaccination. The primer mix had 60 V beta and 13 J beta primers. This table comes from immunoSEQ multiplex PCR, and its TCRdb copy is limited to in-frame clones, with some not included. The table has nearly 85,000 clones, roughly 90% seen once. No glioblastoma patient carried an isocitrate dehydrogenase mutation. Before vaccination, two weeks after the third vaccination, and at progression, PBMC were collected.

The chain combines TRBV7-9 with TRBJ2-2; a weak D match, TRBD2 (5 bases). This receptor was identified in a human donor with glioblastoma. The sequences come from blood, collected before dendritic cell vaccination. The CDR3 nucleotides are TGTGCCAGCAGGGTCCGGGAAGATAACACCGGGGAGCTGTTTTTT. It specifies CASRVREDNTGELFF.